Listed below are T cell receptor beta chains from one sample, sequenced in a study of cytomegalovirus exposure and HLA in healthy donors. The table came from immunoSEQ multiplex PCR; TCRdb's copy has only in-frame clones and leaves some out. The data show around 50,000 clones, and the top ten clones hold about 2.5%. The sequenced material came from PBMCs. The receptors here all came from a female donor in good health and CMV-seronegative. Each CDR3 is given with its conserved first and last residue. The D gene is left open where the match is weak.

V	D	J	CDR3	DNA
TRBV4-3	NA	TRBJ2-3	CASSQDGSRADTQYF	TGCGCCAGCAGCCAAGACGGGTCGAGAGCAGATACGCAGTATTTT
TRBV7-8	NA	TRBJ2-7	CASSLANGWRGYEQYF	TGTGCCAGCAGCTTAGCGAATGGGTGGCGCGGCTACGAGCAGTACTTC
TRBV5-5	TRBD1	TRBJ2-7	CASSLADRGRMDEQYF	TGTGCCAGCAGCTTGGCGGACAGGGGGCGCATGGACGAGCAGTACTTC
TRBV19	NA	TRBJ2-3	CASSMTGHTDTQYF	TGTGCCAGTAGTATGACAGGACATACAGATACGCAGTATTTT
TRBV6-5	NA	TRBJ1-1	CASSASGVNTEAFF	TGTGCCAGCAGTGCCTCGGGGGTGAACACTGAAGCTTTCTTT
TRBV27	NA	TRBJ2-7	CASSLRQGTPYEQYF	TGTGCCAGCAGTTTACGTCAGGGGACACCCTACGAGCAGTACTTC
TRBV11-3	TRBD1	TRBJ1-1	CASSLRGQRTEAFF	TGTGCCAGCAGCTTAAGGGGGCAACGGACTGAAGCTTTCTTT
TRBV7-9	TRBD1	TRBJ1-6	CASSPGQGNSPLHF	TGTGCCAGCAGTCCGGGACAGGGGAATTCACCCCTCCACTTT
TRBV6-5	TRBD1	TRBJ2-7	CASRGRDSYGSLYF	TGTGCCAGCAGGGGCCGGGACAGCTACGGTAGTCTGTACTTC
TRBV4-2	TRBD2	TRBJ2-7	CASSQDPSSGGLYEQYF	TGTGCCAGCAGCCAAGATCCCTCCAGCGGGGGACTCTACGAGCAGTACTTC
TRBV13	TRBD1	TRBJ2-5	CASSSRTEGQFQETQYF	TGTGCCAGCAGCTCGCGAACTGAGGGACAGTTCCAAGAGACCCAGTACTTC
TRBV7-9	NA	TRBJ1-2	CASSEQGRGYTF	TGTGCCAGCAGCGAACAGGGCCGTGGCTACACCTTC
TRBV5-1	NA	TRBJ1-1	CVSSLVSGSAEAFF	TGCGTCAGCAGCTTGGTTTCGGGGAGCGCTGAAGCTTTCTTT
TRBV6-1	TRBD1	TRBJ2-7	CASSGGQGVREQYF	TGTGCCAGCAGTGGAGGACAGGGGGTTCGCGAGCAGTACTTC
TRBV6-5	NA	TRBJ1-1	CASSYDRLEAFF	TGTGCCAGCAGTTACGACAGGTTGGAAGCTTTCTTT
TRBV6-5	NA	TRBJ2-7	CASRKRLSSYEQYF	TGTGCCAGCAGGAAACGACTGAGCTCCTACGAGCAGTACTTC
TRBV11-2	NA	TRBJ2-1	CASSLAPAGSDNEQFF	TGTGCCAGCAGCTTAGCCCCGGCAGGGTCGGACAATGAGCAGTTCTTC
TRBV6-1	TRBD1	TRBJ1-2	CASSDATGGLYGYTF	TGTGCCAGCAGTGATGCGACAGGGGGCCTTTATGGCTACACCTTC
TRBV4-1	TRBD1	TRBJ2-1	CASSQGGQGGYNEQFF	TGCGCCAGCAGCCAAGGGGGACAGGGTGGGTACAATGAGCAGTTCTTC
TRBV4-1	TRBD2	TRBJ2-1	CASSQAPKGGNEQFF	TGCGCCAGCAGCCAAGCACCAAAGGGAGGGAATGAGCAGTTCTTC
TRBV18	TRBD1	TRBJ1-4	CASSPPGGGGLFF	TGTGCCAGCTCACCCCCCGGAGGGGGCGGACTGTTTTTT
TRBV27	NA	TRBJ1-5	CASSLAGGDQPQHF	TGTGCCAGCAGCCTTGCGGGAGGTGATCAGCCCCAGCATTTT
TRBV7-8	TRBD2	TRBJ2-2	CASRISGHTGELFF	TGTGCCAGCAGGATTAGCGGGCACACCGGGGAGCTGTTTTTT
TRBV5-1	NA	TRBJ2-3	CASSLEGVNADTQYF	TGCGCCAGCAGCTTGGAAGGGGTCAACGCAGATACGCAGTATTTT
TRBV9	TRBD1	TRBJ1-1	CASSVVEQGEAFF	TGTGCCAGCAGCGTAGTTGAACAGGGGGAAGCTTTCTTT
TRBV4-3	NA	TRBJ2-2	CASSQDSRGSNTGELFF	TGCGCCAGCAGCCAAGATAGTAGGGGATCGAACACCGGGGAGCTGTTTTTT
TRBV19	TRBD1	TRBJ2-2	CASRTGTVSTGELFF	TGTGCCAGTAGAACCGGGACAGTCTCCACCGGGGAGCTGTTTTTT
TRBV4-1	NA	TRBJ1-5	CASSLKDSRSQPQHF	TGCGCCAGCAGCCTAAAGGATAGCAGAAGTCAGCCCCAGCATTTT
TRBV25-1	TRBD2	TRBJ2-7	CASTNPLAGEGYEQYF	TGTGCCAGCACAAACCCTTTAGCGGGAGAAGGGTACGAGCAGTACTTC
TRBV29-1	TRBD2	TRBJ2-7	CSVGEGSWDLTQSEQYF	TGCAGCGTTGGGGAGGGTTCCTGGGACCTTACCCAATCCGAGCAGTACTTC
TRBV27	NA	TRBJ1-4	CASSIRGGREKLFF	TGTGCCAGCAGTATACGCGGGGGGAGAGAAAAACTGTTTTTT
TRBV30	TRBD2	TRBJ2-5	CAWSVLAGGLETQYF	TGTGCCTGGAGTGTACTAGCGGGAGGTTTGGAGACCCAGTACTTC
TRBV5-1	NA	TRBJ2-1	CASSLGQGNEQFF	TGCGCCAGCAGCTTGGGGCAGGGGAATGAGCAGTTCTTC
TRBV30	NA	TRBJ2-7	CAWSAGTYEQYF	TGTGCCTGGAGTGCGGGGACCTACGAGCAGTACTTC
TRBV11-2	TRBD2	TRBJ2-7	CASSLVAALAGAPYEQYF	TGTGCCAGCAGCTTAGTAGCCGCACTAGCGGGGGCCCCCTACGAGCAGTACTTC
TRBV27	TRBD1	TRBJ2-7	CASSLSGTGDEQYF	TGTGCCAGCAGTTTATCGGGGACAGGGGACGAGCAGTACTTC
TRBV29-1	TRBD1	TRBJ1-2	CSATGGDGYTF	TGCAGCGCGACAGGGGGCGATGGCTACACCTTC
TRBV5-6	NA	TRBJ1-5	CASSPASQGGQPQHF	TGTGCCAGCAGCCCGGCCTCCCAGGGAGGTCAGCCCCAGCATTTT
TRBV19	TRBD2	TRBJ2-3	CASSIGGLSADTQYF	TGTGCCAGTAGTATAGGGGGACTAAGCGCAGATACGCAGTATTTT
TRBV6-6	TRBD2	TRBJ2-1	CASSPGTSGGNEQFF	TGTGCCAGCAGCCCCGGGACTAGCGGGGGGAATGAGCAGTTCTTC
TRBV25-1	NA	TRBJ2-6	CASSVSSGANVLTF	TGTGCCAGCAGTGTGTCGTCTGGGGCCAACGTCCTGACTTTC
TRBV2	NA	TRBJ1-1	CASRTGGSRAFF	TGTGCCAGCAGGACCGGGGGGAGTCGCGCTTTCTTT